This T cell receptor beta chain was documented in a study of shared clonotypes between healthy human individuals. With V trimmed by 4 bases and J by 0 bases, 12 bases remained unmatched. Germline V gene lookup returns CDR1 MDHEN and CDR2 SYDVKM. The CDR3 sequence is 18 residues long. Findings and limits, study-wide: Tissues were not sampled, only blood, and their repertoires likely differ. An effect of sequencing depth on clonotype sharing among donors was expected.

On this clone itself: Its target is unknown.

Sequencing used immunoSEQ multiplex PCR; TCRdb keeps in-frame clones, though not all of them. The table records some 1.5 million clones, 96% of them present only once. The sequenced sample consisted of naive CD4+ T cells sorted from blood. Subset in this sample: CD45RA+ positively selected. The V and J genes are TRBV28 and TRBJ2-7, with 10 bases identical to TRBD1. The receptor's source is a man aged 30 to 39 in good health. The CDR3 bases are TGTGCCAGCAGTTCTTTCCGACAGGGGGCTAAGAGCTCCTACGAGCAGTACTTC. This translates into CASSSFRQGAKSSYEQYF.